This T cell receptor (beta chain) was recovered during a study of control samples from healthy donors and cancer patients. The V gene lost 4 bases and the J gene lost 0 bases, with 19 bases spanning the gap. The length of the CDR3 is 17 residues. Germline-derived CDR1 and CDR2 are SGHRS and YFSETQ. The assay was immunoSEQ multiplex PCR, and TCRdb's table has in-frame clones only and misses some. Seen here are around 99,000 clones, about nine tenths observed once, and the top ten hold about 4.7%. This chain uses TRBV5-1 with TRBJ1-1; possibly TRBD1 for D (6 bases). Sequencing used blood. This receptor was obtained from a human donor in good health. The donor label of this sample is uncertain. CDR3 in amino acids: CASSRNQGWGMNTEAFF. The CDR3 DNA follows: TGCGCCAGCAGCCGTAATCAGGGGTGGGGGATGAACACTGAAGCTTTCTTT.